The 11 T cell receptor beta chains presented below share a single source sample, sequenced in a study of OX40 agonist ivuxolimab in advanced cancers. TCRdb's copy holds only in-frame clones and misses some; the assay was immunoSEQ multiplex PCR. The sample lists about 75,000 clones; about 88% were seen once. The sample consisted of CD4+ or CD8+ T cells sorted from blood, taken in a trial of the OX40 agonist ivuxolimab. These receptors came from an adult with an advanced solid tumor such as melanoma, head and neck, liver or kidney cancer.

The chain links TRBV11-2 to TRBJ2-7, with TRBD2 matching over 10 bases. V shed 5 bases and J 1 base; nucleotides not matched to a gene: 5. The length of the CDR3 is 15 residues. CDR1 and CDR2 (germline): SGHAT, FQNNGV. Here the CDR3 reads CASSRAGGTSYEQYF. The DNA for the CDR3 is TGTGCCAGCAGCAGAGCGGGAGGGACTTCCTACGAGCAGTACTTC.

The chain couples TRBV29-1 to TRBJ2-4; 9 bases agree with TRBD1. The CDR3 consists of 14 residues. V lost 7 bases, J lost 6 bases, and 10 bases stayed unmatched. Germline values: CDR1 SQVTM, CDR2 ANQGSEA. CDR3 region: CSASLTGGGNIQYF. The CDR3 DNA sequence: TGCAGCGCCTCCTTAACAGGGGGCGGAAACATTCAGTACTTC.

The V gene is TRBV2, the J gene TRBJ1-2; TRBD1 aligns across 11 bases. This CDR3 has 14 amino acids. Trimming took 4 bases from V and 8 from J; bases not matched to a gene: 6. Germline V CDR1 and CDR2: SNHLY, FYNNEI. The CDR3 coding sequence is TGTGCCAGCAGTGTGGACAGGGGGCGCGGAGGCTACACCTTC. Encoded protein: CASSVDRGRGGYTF. Full variable domain (missing parts from reference TRBV2 and TRBJ1-2): EPEVTQTPSHQVTQMGQEVILRCVPISNHLYFYWYRQILGQKVEFLVSFYNNEISEKSEIFDDQFSVERPDGSNFTLKIRSTKLEDSAMYFCASSVDRGRGGYTFGSGTRLTVV.

This clone occurred once. The chain has TRBV6-1 and TRBJ1-5; D unclear. The germline V and J ends were trimmed by 2 bases and 7 bases, with 9 bases remaining between them. CDR3 length: 13 residues. Germline V gene data show CDR1 as MNHNS and CDR2 as SASEGT. CDR3 amino acids: CASSESEDQPQHF. The CDR3 region has the DNA TGTGCCAGCAGTGAATCAGAGGACCAGCCCCAGCATTTT.

Concerning this clone: Other DNA sequences in this sample translate to the same CDR3. The chain employs TRBV27 and TRBJ2-1, with 12 bases identical to TRBD2. The CDR3 covers 15 residues. Germline V gives CDR1 MNHEY, CDR2 SMNVEV (reference sequence). V shed 2 bases, J shed 4 bases, and the junction held 0 bases outside the gene matches. CDR3 bases: TGTGCCAGCAGTTTACTAGCGGGAGGGTACAATGAGCAGTTCTTC. This translates into CASSLLAGGYNEQFF.

The CDR3 spells CSVESRGRGTTYEQYF. The CDR3 region has the DNA TGCAGCGTTGAATCCCGGGGGAGGGGGACTACCTACGAGCAGTACTTC. The genes are TRBV29-1 and TRBJ2-7; tentative D call: TRBD2 (7 bases). The V gene lost 2 bases and the J gene lost 2 bases, with 19 bases spanning the gap. The CDR3 is made up of 16 amino acids. The germline V gene has CDR1 SQVTM and CDR2 ANQGSEA.

The sample holds one count of this clone. CDR3 residues: CASSISGAYEQYF. The CDR3 DNA follows: TGTGCCAGCAGTATCTCCGGAGCCTACGAGCAGTACTTC. The V and J genes are TRBV6-5 and TRBJ2-7; D is undetermined. The CDR3 totals 13 residues. CDR1 is MNHEY, CDR2 SVGAGI, per germline. Trimming pared 5 bases from V and 2 bases from J, leaving 10 bases between.

The chain carries TRBV7-9 and TRBJ1-5; TRBD1 aligns across 7 bases. Trimming took 5 bases from V and 5 from J; bases not matched to a gene: 15. The CDR3 extends over 17 amino acids. Germline lookup yields CDR1 SEHNR and CDR2 FQNEAQ (reference sequence). This CDR3 reads CASSLSLGQDHYQPQHF. In DNA, the CDR3 is TGTGCCAGCAGCCTTTCCCTTGGACAGGATCACTATCAGCCCCAGCATTTT.

The chain employs TRBV5-1 and TRBJ2-2; 7 nucleotides agree with TRBD2. Germline V CDR1 and CDR2: SGHRS, YFSETQ. The CDR3 has 16 amino acids. V trimming: 0 bases; J trimming: 4 bases; junction bases outside the gene matches: 6. The CDR3 DNA reads as TGCGCCAGCAGCTTGGTGGGAGGGCTCGGCACCGGGGAGCTGTTTTTT. It encodes CASSLVGGLGTGELFF. The full variable domain, with the rest looked up from reference TRBV5-1 and TRBJ2-2, is KAGVTQTPRYLIKTRGQQVTLSCSPISGHRSVSWYQQTPGQGLQFLFEYFSETQRNKGNFPGRFSGRQFSNSRSEMNVSTLELGDSALYLCASSLVGGLGTGELFFGEGSRLTVL.

The rearrangement joins TRBV7-2 to TRBJ2-7; D might be TRBD2 (7 bases). CDR1 and CDR2 from the germline V gene are SGHTA and FQGNSA. The CDR3 totals 15 residues. Trimming removed 5 bases at V and 7 bases at J, with 21 bases between. The CDR3 sequence: CASSPPGAGVWEQYF. Written as DNA, the CDR3 is TGTGCCAGCAGCCCGCCGGGGGCGGGAGTATGGGAGCAGTACTTC. The full variable domain, with the rest looked up from reference TRBV7-2 and TRBJ2-7, is GAGVSQSPSNKVTEKGKDVELRCDPISGHTALYWYRQSLGQGLEFLIYFQGNSAPDKSGLPSDRFSAERTGGSVSTLTIQRTQQEDSAVYLCASSPPGAGVWEQYFGPGTRLTVT.

V gene TRBV15 combines with J gene TRBJ1-5; D ambiguous. Trimming removed 0 bases from V and 3 bases from J, with 3 bases in between. This CDR3 is 13 amino acids long. Germline-derived CDR1 and CDR2 are LNHNV and YYDKDF (reference sequence). For the CDR3, the DNA is TGTGCCACCAGCAGAGAGATCAATCAGCCCCAGCATTTT. This codes for CATSREINQPQHF.